The sequence of this TCR beta chain was determined in a study of T cell changes during pregnancy in multiple sclerosis. The data were produced by immunoSEQ multiplex PCR, yet TCRdb's version contains in-frame clones alone and is incomplete. The sample holds under 85,000 clones; around 90% are singletons and the top ten take 1.1% to 1.5%. Germline V gene data show CDR1 as MGHRA and CDR2 as YSYEKL. This CDR3 is built from 16 residues. V lost 0 bases to trimming and J lost 2 bases, with 14 bases between them. The chain recombines TRBV4-1 with TRBJ2-7; no reliable D call. The source was peripheral blood, collected in the third trimester of pregnancy. The clonotype was recovered from a female donor in good health, enrolled as a control in a pregnancy study. Written as DNA, the CDR3 is TGCGCCAGCAGCCAAGATCAAGAGAGTTATACCTACGAGCAGTACTTC. As protein: CASSQDQESYTYEQYF.